This T cell receptor (beta chain) was documented in a study of T cell responses to AZD1222 COVID-19 vaccine. Study at large: Investigators merged groups given second doses at roughly 4 or roughly 12 weeks.

The V gene lost 4 bases and the J gene lost 7 bases, with 16 bases spanning the gap. Looked up from germline, CDR1 is LNHDA and CDR2 is SQIVND (reference sequence). This CDR3 comprises 14 residues. In its sample, this clone was seen once. The assay was immunoSEQ multiplex PCR, and TCRdb's table has in-frame clones only and misses some. Of fewer than 150,000 clones in the sample, about 88% are singletons; the top ten hold around 5%. This sample comprised peripheral blood, obtained on day 0 of AZD1222 vaccination. The chain is built from TRBV19 and TRBJ1-1; unclear D gene. The TCR sequence derives from an adult in good health. The CDR3 region is CASSKAPTGIEAFF. CDR3 nucleotide sequence: TGTGCCAGTAGTAAGGCCCCTACTGGGATTGAAGCTTTCTTT.